Below, one TCR beta chain is given with its context. From the germline J gene comes the end of the CDR3, since the read stops 3 residues before it. This entry comes from a study of T cells in women clearing cervical HPV infection. Study context: Cases' blood sampling followed lesion detection by median approximately 140 days (90 to 200).

The V gene lost 5 bases and the J gene lost 0 bases, with 14 bases spanning the gap. Germline CDR1 is MGHRA and CDR2 is YSYEKL. The CDR3 consists of 15 residues. Genomic DNA, averaging roughly 1,200 ng per sample, yielded TCR beta CDR3 via immunoSEQ. Sequenced by immunoSEQ multiplex PCR; TCRdb stores in-frame clones only, minus some. Recorded here are tens of thousands of clones; the top ten clones represent under 10%. The TCR was taken from a woman between 18 and 70 years old with a cervical HPV16 infection that either progressed to CIN3+ or cleared (not recorded which). The chain combines TRBV4-1 with TRBJ2-7; D is uncertain. The sample comprised blood buffy coat. CDR3 bases read: TGCGCCAGCAGCAGAGCCCCCCCGAGCTCCTACGAG. As protein: CASSRAPPSSYE. In full, the CDR3 is CASSRAPPSSYEQYF.